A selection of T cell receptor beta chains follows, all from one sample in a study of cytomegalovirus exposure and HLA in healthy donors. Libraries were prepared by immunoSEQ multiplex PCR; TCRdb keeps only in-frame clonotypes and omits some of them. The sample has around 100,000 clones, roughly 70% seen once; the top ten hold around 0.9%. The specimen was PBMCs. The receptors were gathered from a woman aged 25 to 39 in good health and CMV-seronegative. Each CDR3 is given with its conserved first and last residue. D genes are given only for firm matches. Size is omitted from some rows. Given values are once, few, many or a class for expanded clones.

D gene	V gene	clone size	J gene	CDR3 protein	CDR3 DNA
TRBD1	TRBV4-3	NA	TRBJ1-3	CASSQGTGTGNTIYF	TGCGCCAGCAGCCAAGGGACAGGGACTGGAAACACCATATATTTT
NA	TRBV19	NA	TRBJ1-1	CASSISGRLREAEAFF	TGTGCCAGTAGTATCTCCGGGAGACTGAGGGAAGCTGAAGCTTTCTTT
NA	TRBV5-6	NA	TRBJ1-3	CASSQTDGNTIYF	TGTGCCAGCAGCCAGACAGATGGAAACACCATATATTTT
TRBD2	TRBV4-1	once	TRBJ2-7	CASSHTRTSGPSLGEQYF	TGCGCCAGCAGCCATACAAGGACTAGCGGGCCCTCCTTGGGGGAGCAGTACTTC
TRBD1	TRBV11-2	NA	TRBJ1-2	CASSSQGQNPSVGYTF	TGTGCCAGCAGCTCCCAGGGACAGAACCCTTCGGTTGGCTACACCTTC
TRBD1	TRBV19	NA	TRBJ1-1	CASSLRTGNTEAFF	TGTGCCAGTAGTCTTCGGACAGGGAACACTGAAGCTTTCTTT
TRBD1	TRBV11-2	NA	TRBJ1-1	CASSLHQGAVMNTEAFF	TGTGCCAGCAGCTTACACCAGGGGGCCGTGATGAACACTGAAGCTTTCTTT
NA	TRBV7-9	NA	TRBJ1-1	CASRTGQDTEAFF	TGTGCCAGCAGAACAGGGCAGGACACTGAAGCTTTCTTT
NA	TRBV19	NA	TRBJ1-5	CASSGAAGVWPQHF	TGTGCCAGTAGCGGGGCAGCGGGCGTTTGGCCCCAGCATTTT
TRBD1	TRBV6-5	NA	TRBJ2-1	CASRIGTGLYNEQFF	TGTGCCAGCAGAATAGGGACAGGGCTCTACAATGAGCAGTTCTTC
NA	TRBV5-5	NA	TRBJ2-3	CASSLLEGGTDTQYF	TGTGCCAGCAGCTTACTAGAGGGAGGAACAGATACGCAGTATTTT
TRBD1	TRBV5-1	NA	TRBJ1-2	CASHRGDYGYTF	TGCGCCAGCCACAGGGGGGACTATGGCTACACCTTC
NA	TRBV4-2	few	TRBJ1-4	CASSPGTTTNEKLFF	TGTGCCAGCAGCCCCGGGACAACCACTAATGAAAAACTGTTTTTT
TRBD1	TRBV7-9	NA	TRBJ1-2	CASSLGDRVNHGYTF	TGTGCCAGCAGCTTAGGGGACAGGGTGAATCATGGCTACACCTTC
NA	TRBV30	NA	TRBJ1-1	CAWSVLCGAFF	TGTGCCTGGAGTGTACTTTGCGGAGCTTTCTTT
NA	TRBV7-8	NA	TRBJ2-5	CASSLVGASVETQYF	TGTGCCAGCAGCTTAGTTGGGGCGTCCGTCGAGACCCAGTACTTC
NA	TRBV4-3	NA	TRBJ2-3	CASSQKSATVRTDTQYF	TGCGCCAGCAGCCAAAAGTCTGCGACAGTCCGAACAGATACGCAGTATTTT
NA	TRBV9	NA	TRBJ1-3	CASSVADYSGNTIYF	TGTGCCAGCAGCGTAGCTGACTACTCTGGAAACACCATATATTTT
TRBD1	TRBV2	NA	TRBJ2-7	CAGSGQAHEQYF	TGTGCCGGCTCGGGACAGGCCCACGAGCAGTACTTC
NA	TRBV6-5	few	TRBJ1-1	CASRDSRRGTEAFF	TGTGCCAGCAGAGATTCTCGACGAGGAACTGAAGCTTTCTTT
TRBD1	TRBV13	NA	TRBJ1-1	CASIHPIGTGGGVRTEAFF	TGTGCCAGCATCCACCCTATCGGGACAGGGGGCGGGGTTCGGACTGAAGCTTTCTTT
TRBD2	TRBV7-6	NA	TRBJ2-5	CASSLTRLAGGAGETQYF	TGTGCCAGCAGCTTAACCCGACTAGCGGGGGGGGCCGGGGAGACCCAGTACTTC
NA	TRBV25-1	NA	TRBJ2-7	CASSANYRAGEQYF	TGTGCCAGCAGTGCAAACTACAGAGCGGGCGAGCAGTACTTC
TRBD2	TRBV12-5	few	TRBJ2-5	CASGLGTSGQETQYF	TGTGCTAGTGGTTTGGGGACTAGCGGACAAGAGACCCAGTACTTC
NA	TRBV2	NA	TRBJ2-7	CASSEHNEQYF	TGTGCCAGCAGTGAACACAACGAGCAGTACTTC
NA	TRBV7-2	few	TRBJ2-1	CASSLTPGAYNEQFF	TGTGCCAGCAGCTTAACGCCGGGAGCGTACAATGAGCAGTTCTTC
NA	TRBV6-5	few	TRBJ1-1	CASSSPRASFEAFF	TGTGCCAGCAGCTCCCCAAGGGCTAGCTTTGAAGCTTTCTTT
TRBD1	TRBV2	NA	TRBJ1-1	CASRIDRGGNTEAFF	TGTGCCAGCAGGATTGACAGGGGGGGGAACACTGAAGCTTTCTTT
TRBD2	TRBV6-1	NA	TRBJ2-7	CASSEGSGGTYEQYF	TGTGCCAGCAGTGAAGGTAGCGGGGGTACCTACGAGCAGTACTTC
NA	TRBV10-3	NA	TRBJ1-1	CASSESVSDQNTEAFF	TGTGCCAGCAGTGAAAGCGTATCAGACCAGAACACTGAAGCTTTCTTT
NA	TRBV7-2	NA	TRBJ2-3	CASSFAPSSTDTQYF	TGTGCCAGCAGCTTCGCGCCTTCTAGCACAGATACGCAGTATTTT
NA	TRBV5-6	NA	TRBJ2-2	CASSFGQPNTGELFF	TGTGCCAGCAGCTTCGGACAACCGAACACCGGGGAGCTGTTTTTT
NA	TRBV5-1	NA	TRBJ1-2	CASSRLGQPDYGYTF	TGCGCCAGCAGCCGGTTGGGCCAGCCTGACTATGGCTACACCTTC
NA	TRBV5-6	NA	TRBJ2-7	CASSLGGYEQYF	TGTGCCAGCAGCTTGGGAGGCTACGAGCAGTACTTC
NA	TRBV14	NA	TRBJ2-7	CASSQDPWEASYEQYF	TGTGCCAGCAGCCAAGATCCGTGGGAGGCATCCTACGAGCAGTACTTC
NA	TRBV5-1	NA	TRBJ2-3	CASSHNLRGWGTDTQYF	TGCGCCAGCAGCCACAATCTCAGAGGGTGGGGCACAGATACGCAGTATTTT
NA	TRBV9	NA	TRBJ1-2	CASSSEGSYGYTF	TGTGCCAGCAGCTCTGAAGGGAGCTATGGCTACACCTTC
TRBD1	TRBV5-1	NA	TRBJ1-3	CASSLASGRGRNTIYF	TGCGCCAGCAGCTTGGCCTCAGGCAGGGGGCGGAACACCATATATTTT